This TCR beta chain was sequenced during a study of human T cells and chemical hapten exposure. Time point specified: patch test 1, 2 weeks after DPC sensitization. Treatment: therapeutic diphenylcyclopropenone sensitization with weekly scalp DPC. CDR3 size: 16 residues. Looked up from germline, CDR1 is MGHRA and CDR2 is YSYEKL. The V segment lost 6 bases and the J segment 4 bases; nucleotides outside the gene matches: 13. This clonotype was observed at least ten times. TCRdb reprocessed the RACE reads with MiXCR, giving one entry per CDR3 protein. The repertoire holds about 56,000 distinct CDR3 sequences, with approximately 9.3% as singletons.

The receptor was isolated from a woman aged 40 to 55 with alopecia areata. Some clones in this sample may be carry-over from other donors' samples. Sequenced here: whole blood, sampled in connection with sensitization to the hapten diphenylcyclopropenone (DPC). The V and J genes are TRBV4-1 and TRBJ2-7; 9 nucleotides line up with TRBD1. Written as DNA, the CDR3 is TGCGCCAGCAGTACGCAGGAAGGGACAGGGAATTACGAGCAGTACTTC. Protein sequence: CASSTQEGTGNYEQYF.